Listed here is a single TCR beta chain. The antigen remains undetermined. The data originate from a study of T cells after yellow fever vaccination. Notes on the study in general: Reappearance after the booster was seen for most primary-vaccination clones, at 95% to 96% CD4 and around 90% CD8.

The CDR3 is 14 residues long. Germline CDR1 DFQATT, CDR2 SNEGSKA (reference sequence). The V end was cut by 7 bases, the J end by 3 bases, with 15 bases between. They built TCR cDNA with 5'RACE template switching, a step that put in a universal primer site and UMIs. MiXCR was run by TCRdb on the 5' RACE reads, yielding one entry per CDR3 protein. Among about 200,000 distinct CDR3 sequences, about 3% were seen once, and the ten largest hold 3.2%. V gene TRBV20-1 combines with J gene TRBJ2-2, with D possibly being TRBD2 (6 bases). The receptor was isolated from a man between 18 and 35 years old who received the YFV17D yellow fever vaccine. Sequencing used CD4+ T cells sorted from PBMCs, obtained 10 days after the yellow fever booster vaccination. Here the CDR3 DNA reads TGCAGTGTGGGACCGGGACTCTACACCGGGGAGCTGTTTTTT. This encodes CSVGPGLYTGELFF.